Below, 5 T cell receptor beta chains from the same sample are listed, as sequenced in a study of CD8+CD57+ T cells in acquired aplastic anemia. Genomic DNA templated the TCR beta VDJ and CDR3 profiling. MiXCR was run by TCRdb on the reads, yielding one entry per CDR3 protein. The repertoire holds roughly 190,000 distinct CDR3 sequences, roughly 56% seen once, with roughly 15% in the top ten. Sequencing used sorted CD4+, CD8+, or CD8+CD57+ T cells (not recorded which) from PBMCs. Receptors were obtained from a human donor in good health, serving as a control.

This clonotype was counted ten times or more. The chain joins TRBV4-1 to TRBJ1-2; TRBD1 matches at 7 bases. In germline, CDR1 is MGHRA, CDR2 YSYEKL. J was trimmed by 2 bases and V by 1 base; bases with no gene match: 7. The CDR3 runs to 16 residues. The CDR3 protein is CASSQGRDSPNYGYTF. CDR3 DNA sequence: TGCGCCAGCAGCCAAGGCCGGGACAGCCCCAACTATGGCTACACCTTC.

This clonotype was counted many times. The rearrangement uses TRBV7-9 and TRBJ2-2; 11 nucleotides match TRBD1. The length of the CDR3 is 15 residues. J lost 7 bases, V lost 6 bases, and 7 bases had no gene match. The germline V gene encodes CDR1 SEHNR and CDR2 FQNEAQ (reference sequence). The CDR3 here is CASSLRDRGIGELFF. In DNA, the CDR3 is TGTGCCAGCAGTCTTCGGGACAGGGGGATCGGGGAGCTGTTTTTT.

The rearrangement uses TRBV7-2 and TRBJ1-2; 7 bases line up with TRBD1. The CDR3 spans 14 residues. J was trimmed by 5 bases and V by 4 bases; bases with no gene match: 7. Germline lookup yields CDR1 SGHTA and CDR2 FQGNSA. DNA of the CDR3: TGTGCCAGCAGCTCGTTCGGGACAGAATATGGCTACACCTTC. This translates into CASSSFGTEYGYTF.

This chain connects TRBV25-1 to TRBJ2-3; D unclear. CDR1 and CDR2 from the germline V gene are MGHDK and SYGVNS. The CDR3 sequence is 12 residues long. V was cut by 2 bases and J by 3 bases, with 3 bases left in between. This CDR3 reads CASSETTDTQYF. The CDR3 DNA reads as TGTGCCAGCAGTGAAACGACAGATACGCAGTATTTT.

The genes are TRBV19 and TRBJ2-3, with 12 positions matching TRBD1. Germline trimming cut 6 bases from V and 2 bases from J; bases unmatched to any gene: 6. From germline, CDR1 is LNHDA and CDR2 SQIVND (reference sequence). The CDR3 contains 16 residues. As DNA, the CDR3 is TGTGCCAGTAGGCCCGGGACAGGGGGCCCCACAGATACGCAGTATTTT. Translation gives CASRPGTGGPTDTQYF.